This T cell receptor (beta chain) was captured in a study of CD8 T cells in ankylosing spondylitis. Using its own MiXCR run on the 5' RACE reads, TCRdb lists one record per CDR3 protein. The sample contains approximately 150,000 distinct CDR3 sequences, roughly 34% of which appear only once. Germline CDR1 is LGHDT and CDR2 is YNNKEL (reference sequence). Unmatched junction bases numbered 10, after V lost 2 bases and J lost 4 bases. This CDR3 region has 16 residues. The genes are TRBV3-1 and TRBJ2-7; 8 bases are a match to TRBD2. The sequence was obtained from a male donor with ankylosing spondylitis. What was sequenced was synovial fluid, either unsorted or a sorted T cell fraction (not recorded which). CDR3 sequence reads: CASSQLGGLVPYEQYF. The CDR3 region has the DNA TGTGCCAGCAGCCAACTAGGGGGACTAGTCCCTTACGAGCAGTACTTC.